This T cell receptor beta chain comes out of a study of response to subunit inactivated influenza vaccine. The study, taken as a whole, reports: With each seasonal influenza vaccination, the authors suggested, few new T cells are recruited.

This clonotype was seen many times. Its target is unknown. A single record per CDR3 protein comes from TCRdb applying MiXCR to the RT-PCR reads. The sample carries hundreds of thousands of distinct CDR3 sequences, about a fifth recorded once. Germline CDR1 and CDR2: SGHTA and FQGNSA. V lost 2 bases to trimming and J lost 1 base, with 11 bases between them. CDR3 length equals 15 residues. The chain links TRBV7-2 to TRBJ1-2, with TRBD1 as a possible D gene (5 bases). This clonotype was obtained from a man aged 50 to 75 who received an inactivated influenza vaccine. The material was PBMCs from blood, obtained less than 22 months after vaccination. CDR3 protein: CASSLYVRVNYGYTF. Written as DNA, the CDR3 is TGTGCCAGCAGCTTATACGTCAGGGTTAACTATGGCTACACCTTC.